Below are 23 T cell receptor beta chains sequenced from a single sample in a study of T cell responses to AZD1222 COVID-19 vaccine. The method was immunoSEQ multiplex PCR; TCRdb's version includes in-frame clones alone and lacks a portion of them. The sample holds approximately 100,000 clones, 90% to 95% seen once. The sample here was peripheral blood, taken on day 0 of AZD1222 vaccination. The receptor set was obtained from an adult in good health.

The rearrangement joins TRBV7-6 to TRBJ2-5; D gene unclear. CDR1 is SGHVS and CDR2 is FNYEAQ in the germline V gene. The CDR3 has 11 amino acids. Trimming shortened V by 5 bases and J by 7 bases, and 8 bases separated the two germline ends. This chain's CDR3 is CASSLIGTQYF. In DNA form, the CDR3 reads TGTGCCAGCAGCCTGATCGGGACCCAGTACTTC.

The CDR3 is CASSRAGTSSYEQYF. For the CDR3, the DNA is TGTGCCAGCAGCCGCGCCGGGACGAGCTCCTACGAGCAGTACTTC. The chain carries TRBV3-1 (or the pseudogene TRBV3-2) and TRBJ2-7; tentatively, D is TRBD1 or TRBD2 (5 bases each). Deletions cut 4 bases from V and 0 bases from J, with 13 bases between. The CDR3 has 15 residues. Germline values: CDR1 LGHDT, CDR2 YNNKEL (reference sequence).

The chain couples TRBV15 to TRBJ1-5, with 7 bases lining up with TRBD1. The length of the CDR3 is 15 residues. Trimming took 2 bases from V and 4 from J; bases not matched to a gene: 5. Germline-derived CDR1 and CDR2 are LNHNV and YYDKDF (reference sequence). In DNA form, the CDR3 reads TGTGCCACCAGCAGAAGAGGGGGCCTGAATCAGCCCCAGCATTTT. This sequence encodes CATSRRGGLNQPQHF.

This chain connects TRBV10-3 to TRBJ2-7; 9 bases line up with TRBD2. Germline V CDR1 and CDR2: ENHRY, SYGVKD. The CDR3 sequence is 17 residues long. Losses at the gene ends were 5 bases for V and 6 bases for J; bases not matched to a gene: 17. The CDR3 DNA sequence: TGTGCCATCAGTCAGGATCTTTCCGGGACTAGCTCTGCCGAGCAGTACTTC. It translates to CAISQDLSGTSSAEQYF.

The genes are TRBV2 and TRBJ1-1; 7 bases agree with TRBD1. From germline, CDR1 is SNHLY and CDR2 FYNNEI. This CDR3 has 14 amino acids. J was trimmed by 4 bases and V by 6 bases; bases with no gene match: 8. Written as DNA, the CDR3 is TGTGCCAGCAGAAAACAGGGGTTAGGCACTGAAGCTTTCTTT. As protein: CASRKQGLGTEAFF.

The CDR3 nucleotides read TGCGCCAGCAGCTTGGGAGGGGGGTTTCTCTACGAGCAGTACTTC. Amino acids: CASSLGGGFLYEQYF. The rearrangement uses TRBV5-1 and TRBJ2-7; D might be TRBD1 or TRBD2, each matching 6 bases. The germline V gene has CDR1 SGHRS and CDR2 YFSETQ. Trimming removed 0 bases from V and 3 bases from J, with 13 bases in between. The CDR3 has 15 residues.

The gene calls are TRBV7-2 and TRBJ2-3; D unclear. The CDR3 length is 15 residues. V lost 0 bases and J lost 1, with 8 bases in between. CDR1 is SGHTA, CDR2 FQGNSA, per germline. The CDR3 is CASSLAVPGTDTQYF. CDR3 nucleotide sequence: TGTGCCAGCAGCTTAGCGGTACCGGGCACAGATACGCAGTATTTT.

The V call is TRBV18, the J call TRBJ2-7; 11 bases map to TRBD2. Trimming removed 3 bases from V and 6 bases from J; junction bases left unmatched: 7. The CDR3 has 15 residues. CDR1 and CDR2 (germline): KGHSH, LQKENI. The CDR3 is CASSPQLAGVGEQYF. The CDR3 nucleotides are TGTGCCAGCTCACCCCAACTAGCGGGAGTGGGCGAGCAGTACTTC.

This chain joins TRBV6-1 and TRBJ2-7, with 12 positions matching TRBD2. This CDR3 is 17 amino acids long. Trimming took 2 bases from V and 2 from J; bases not matched to a gene: 7. CDR1 MNHNS and CDR2 SASEGT come from the germline V gene. The CDR3 DNA follows: TGTGCCAGCAGTGAAAGTCAGTGGACTAGCGGGACCTACGAGCAGTACTTC. Its translation: CASSESQWTSGTYEQYF.

V and J are TRBV27 and TRBJ2-7; D is perhaps TRBD2 (6 bases). Germline-derived CDR1 and CDR2 are MNHEY and SMNVEV (reference sequence). Trimming shortened V by 10 bases and J by 3 bases, and 16 bases separated the two germline ends. The CDR3 loop spans 13 amino acids. This chain's CDR3 is CATKMGRDYEQYF. Written as DNA, the CDR3 is TGTGCCACCAAAATGGGGCGGGACTACGAGCAGTACTTC.

The chain uses TRBV12-3 or TRBV12-4 and TRBJ2-7, with 8 bases that match TRBD2. CDR3 length equals 12 residues. The ends lost 6 bases at V and 9 bases at J; junction bases unmatched: 7. The CDR3 coding sequence is TGTGCCAGCAGCTCTAGCGGGTTCGCGCAGTACTTC. Amino acid sequence: CASSSSGFAQYF.

The chain carries TRBV6-5 and TRBJ1-1, with D maybe TRBD1 (6 bases). Trimming took off 6 bases at V and 6 bases at J, with 17 bases between the two ends. Germline CDR1 is MNHEY and CDR2 is SVGAGI. The CDR3 runs 14 residues. The chain's CDR3 is CASSPPGRGAEAFF. In DNA form, the CDR3 reads TGTGCCAGCAGCCCCCCCGGCAGGGGAGCTGAAGCTTTCTTT.

This clone was recorded only once. The CDR3 protein is CASSRTSGRSEQYF. CDR3 coding DNA: TGTGCCAGCAGTAGAACTAGCGGGAGGTCCGAGCAGTACTTC. The V and J genes are TRBV6-5 and TRBJ2-7, with 12 bases aligning to TRBD2. V shed 5 bases, J shed 6 bases, and the junction held 5 bases outside the gene matches. Per germline, CDR1 MNHEY and CDR2 SVGAGI. This CDR3 is 14 amino acids long.

The J gene is TRBJ2-3, the V gene TRBV12-5, with no clear D. Trimming shortened V by 7 bases and J by 8 bases, and 13 bases separated the two germline ends. CDR3 length: 12 amino acids. Germline CDR1 is LGHNT and CDR2 is FRNRAP. The CDR3 bases are TGTGCTAGTGCCCCCTCGGGCGGTACGCAGTATTTT. This codes for CASAPSGGTQYF.

This clone was counted only a few times. The gene calls are TRBV4-1 and TRBJ1-4, with TRBD1 matching 7 bases. The CDR3 has 17 amino acids. Trimming took 1 base from V and 4 from J; bases not matched to a gene: 9. From germline, CDR1 is MGHRA and CDR2 YSYEKL. The CDR3 here is CASSQADRGRGNEKLFF. DNA for the CDR3: TGCGCCAGCAGCCAAGCGGATAGGGGGCGCGGTAATGAAAAACTGTTTTTT.

This clone was picked up one time. This sequence joins TRBV11-1 and TRBJ2-7; D remains unclear. The CDR3 extends over 15 amino acids. Trimming removed 5 bases at V and 3 bases at J, with 17 bases between. Per the germline V gene, CDR1 is SGHAT and CDR2 is FQDESV (reference sequence). The CDR3 DNA reads as TGTGCCAGCAGCAGCTTCCCCCGCCTGGGCTACGAGCAGTACTTC. This codes for CASSSFPRLGYEQYF.

In this sample, this clone turned up once. J is TRBJ2-1 and V is TRBV5-1; D gene unclear. V shed 3 bases and J shed 2 bases, with 21 bases lying between them. CDR1 and CDR2 from the germline V gene are SGHRS and YFSETQ. This CDR3 has 18 residues. The CDR3 loop is CASSSGLTDLATYNEQFF. In DNA form, the CDR3 reads TGCGCCAGCAGCTCTGGCCTAACGGACCTCGCGACCTACAATGAGCAGTTCTTC.

The chain joins TRBV5-1 to TRBJ2-2; 14 bases agree with TRBD2. The germline CDR1 and CDR2 sequences are SGHRS and YFSETQ. Unmatched junction bases numbered 2, after V lost 3 bases and J lost 1 base. The CDR3 length is 17 residues. The CDR3 sequence: CASSSGTSGGNTGELFF. CDR3 DNA: TGCGCCAGCAGCTCTGGGACTAGCGGGGGGAACACCGGGGAGCTGTTTTTT.

The chain combines TRBV5-1 with TRBJ1-6; TRBD1 matches 7 bases. The CDR3 contains 14 residues. The V and J ends lost 6 bases and 6 bases, in that order; junction bases with no gene match: 6. CDR1 is SGHRS, CDR2 YFSETQ, per germline. The CDR3 nucleotides are TGCGCCAGCACCTTAGGGACAGCTAATTCACCCCTCCACTTT. It specifies CASTLGTANSPLHF.

This rearrangement joins TRBV7-8 to TRBJ2-7; D gene unclear. V was cut by 5 bases and J by 2 bases, with 10 bases left in between. The CDR3 is 13 residues long. CDR1 and CDR2 (germline): SGHVS, FQNEAQ. The CDR3 DNA reads TGTGCCAGCAGCAACCCGGCAACCTACGAGCAGTACTTC. It yields the protein CASSNPATYEQYF.

This clone was seen only once. This chain joins TRBV7-9 and TRBJ2-4, with 8 bases matching TRBD2. This CDR3 is built from 16 residues. Germline values: CDR1 SEHNR, CDR2 FQNEAQ (reference sequence). J gave up 0 bases and V 5 bases, and 6 bases lay outside the gene matches. In DNA, the CDR3 is TGTGCCAGCAGCGACACTAGCGGAATAGCCAAAAACATTCAGTACTTC. It is translated as CASSDTSGIAKNIQYF.

The chain is built from TRBV6-4 and TRBJ1-3; perhaps TRBD1 as D (6 bases). V shed 5 bases and J shed 7 bases, with 24 bases lying between them. Germline V gene data show CDR1 as MRHNA and CDR2 as SNTAGT. This CDR3 spans 17 amino acids. The CDR3 region is CASSQAGPGTGKNTIYF. The CDR3 nucleotides are TGTGCCAGCAGTCAAGCGGGGCCGGGAACAGGGAAGAACACCATATATTTT.

The CDR3 DNA reads TGTGCCAGCAGCCCCGACAGGGGTTGGTCACCCCTCCACTTT. It specifies CASSPDRGWSPLHF. The genes are TRBV25-1 and TRBJ1-6; 8 nucleotides align to TRBD1. Germline V gene lookup returns CDR1 MGHDK and CDR2 SYGVNS. The J segment lost 10 bases and the V segment lost 6 bases, leaving 8 bases of the junction unmatched. The CDR3 runs 14 residues.